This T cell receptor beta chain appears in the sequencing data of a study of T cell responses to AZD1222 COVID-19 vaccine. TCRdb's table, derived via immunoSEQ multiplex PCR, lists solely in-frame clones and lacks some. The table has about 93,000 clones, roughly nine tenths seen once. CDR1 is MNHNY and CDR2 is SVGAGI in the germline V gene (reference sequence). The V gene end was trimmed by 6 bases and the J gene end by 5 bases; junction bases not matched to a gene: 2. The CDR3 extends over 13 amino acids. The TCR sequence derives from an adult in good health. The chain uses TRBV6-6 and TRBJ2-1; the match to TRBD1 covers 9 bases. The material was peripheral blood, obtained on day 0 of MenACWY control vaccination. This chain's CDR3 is CASRQGAHNEQFF. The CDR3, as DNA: TGTGCCAGCAGACAGGGGGCGCACAATGAGCAGTTCTTC.